This is a list of T cell receptor beta chains from one sample in a study of cytomegalovirus exposure and HLA in healthy donors. Profiling relied on immunoSEQ multiplex PCR, and the TCRdb table lists in-frame clones only, not all of them. This table has approximately 110,000 clones, 70% to 75% appearing once. The sequencing sample was made of PBMCs. The receptors were sampled from a woman in her thirties or forties in good health and CMV-seronegative. Each CDR3 is given with its conserved first and last residue. Each record gives: V gene, J gene, D gene, CDR3 protein. The D gene is left open where the match is weak.

v_call: TRBV7-3
j_call: TRBJ1-1
d_call: .
cdr3_aa: CASSPSETGVNTEAFF

v_call: TRBV6-5
j_call: TRBJ2-1
d_call: .
cdr3_aa: CASSYKRVASQFF

v_call: TRBV7-8
j_call: TRBJ2-5
d_call: TRBD2
cdr3_aa: CASSLQGGHETQYF

v_call: TRBV19
j_call: TRBJ1-2
d_call: .
cdr3_aa: CASSTRGTRGYTF

v_call: TRBV7-8
j_call: TRBJ2-7
d_call: .
cdr3_aa: CASSMGRGPYEQYF

v_call: TRBV2
j_call: TRBJ2-1
d_call: .
cdr3_aa: CASCPGVSYNEQFF

v_call: TRBV7-9
j_call: TRBJ1-4
d_call: .
cdr3_aa: CSTGVNEKLFF

v_call: TRBV7-2
j_call: TRBJ2-7
d_call: TRBD1
cdr3_aa: CASGGRQGSEQYF

v_call: TRBV9
j_call: TRBJ2-3
d_call: TRBD2
cdr3_aa: CASSVGLAGGPRDTQYF

v_call: TRBV7-2
j_call: TRBJ2-1
d_call: TRBD2
cdr3_aa: CASSLFLAGGDEQFF

v_call: TRBV4-3
j_call: TRBJ2-1
d_call: TRBD1
cdr3_aa: CASSQGTGGYNEQFF

v_call: TRBV5-1
j_call: TRBJ2-5
d_call: .
cdr3_aa: CASSFGGAGETQYF

v_call: TRBV11-3
j_call: TRBJ2-2
d_call: TRBD1
cdr3_aa: CASSSYLQTGPGELFF

v_call: TRBV18
j_call: TRBJ2-7
d_call: TRBD1
cdr3_aa: CASSPSGQGLSYEQYF

v_call: TRBV6-1
j_call: TRBJ1-6
d_call: .
cdr3_aa: CASSASSTADSPLHF

v_call: TRBV5-1
j_call: TRBJ1-1
d_call: .
cdr3_aa: CASSEQGGVRNTEAFF

v_call: TRBV4-2
j_call: TRBJ2-1
d_call: TRBD2
cdr3_aa: CASSQDLASGNEQFF

v_call: TRBV19
j_call: TRBJ1-4
d_call: TRBD1
cdr3_aa: CASSLLGQGPTTNEKLFF

v_call: TRBV10-2
j_call: TRBJ1-3
d_call: .
cdr3_aa: CATLGAGNTIYF

v_call: TRBV7-6
j_call: TRBJ2-3
d_call: .
cdr3_aa: CASSSQRGTVRGTDTQYF

v_call: TRBV7-9
j_call: TRBJ1-3
d_call: TRBD1
cdr3_aa: CASRDDRGGSGNTIYF

v_call: TRBV10-3
j_call: TRBJ2-5
d_call: .
cdr3_aa: CAISGTPQGSGETQYF

v_call: TRBV25-1
j_call: TRBJ2-3
d_call: TRBD1
cdr3_aa: CASSYHRDRGTDTQCF

v_call: TRBV27
j_call: TRBJ2-5
d_call: TRBD1
cdr3_aa: CASSPGTAKETQYF

v_call: TRBV29-1
j_call: TRBJ2-7
d_call: TRBD1
cdr3_aa: CSVPIPGQGSEQYF

v_call: TRBV21-1
j_call: TRBJ2-3
d_call: .
cdr3_aa: CASSNVIWGLAGGFSSTDTQYF

v_call: TRBV9
j_call: TRBJ2-1
d_call: TRBD2
cdr3_aa: CASSVLTSGRYNEQFF

v_call: TRBV27
j_call: TRBJ2-1
d_call: .
cdr3_aa: CASSTTRNFYNEQFF

v_call: TRBV11-2
j_call: TRBJ1-2
d_call: TRBD1
cdr3_aa: CASSLDRGYGYTF

v_call: TRBV7-2
j_call: TRBJ1-5
d_call: TRBD1
cdr3_aa: CASSLWGEGGQGNQPQHF

v_call: TRBV5-1
j_call: TRBJ2-1
d_call: TRBD2
cdr3_aa: CASSLRREYRNEQFF

v_call: TRBV5-4
j_call: TRBJ1-2
d_call: .
cdr3_aa: CASSLWGGGGYTF

v_call: TRBV28
j_call: TRBJ1-2
d_call: .
cdr3_aa: CASSDTTGEYYGYTF

v_call: TRBV19
j_call: .
d_call: .
cdr3_aa: CASSIGSIYEQYF

v_call: TRBV7-3
j_call: TRBJ2-1
d_call: TRBD2
cdr3_aa: CASSLIAGGPYEQFF

v_call: TRBV18
j_call: TRBJ2-1
d_call: .
cdr3_aa: CASSPRGYVDSYNEQFF

v_call: TRBV7-2
j_call: TRBJ2-5
d_call: .
cdr3_aa: CASSNSVVNQETQYF

v_call: TRBV10-3
j_call: TRBJ2-7
d_call: .
cdr3_aa: CAISESKGTYEQYF

v_call: TRBV29-1
j_call: TRBJ2-1
d_call: .
cdr3_aa: CSVRLQTDYNEQFF

v_call: TRBV6-1
j_call: TRBJ1-2
d_call: TRBD1
cdr3_aa: CASSGRTGTQNYGYTF

v_call: TRBV10-3
j_call: TRBJ1-4
d_call: TRBD1
cdr3_aa: CAISEGTGGHEKLFF

v_call: TRBV6-6
j_call: TRBJ1-2
d_call: .
cdr3_aa: CASSYSDRIIYGYTF

v_call: TRBV15
j_call: TRBJ2-2
d_call: .
cdr3_aa: CATSREGGALFF

v_call: TRBV28
j_call: TRBJ2-6
d_call: TRBD1
cdr3_aa: CASSLGPGTGSSGANVLTF

v_call: TRBV7-3
j_call: TRBJ1-1
d_call: TRBD1
cdr3_aa: CASSSRKKWDRPLNTEAFF

v_call: TRBV6-5
j_call: TRBJ1-6
d_call: .
cdr3_aa: CASSSPGRESPLHF

v_call: TRBV6-4
j_call: TRBJ2-1
d_call: .
cdr3_aa: CASSVDGGRGDNEQFF